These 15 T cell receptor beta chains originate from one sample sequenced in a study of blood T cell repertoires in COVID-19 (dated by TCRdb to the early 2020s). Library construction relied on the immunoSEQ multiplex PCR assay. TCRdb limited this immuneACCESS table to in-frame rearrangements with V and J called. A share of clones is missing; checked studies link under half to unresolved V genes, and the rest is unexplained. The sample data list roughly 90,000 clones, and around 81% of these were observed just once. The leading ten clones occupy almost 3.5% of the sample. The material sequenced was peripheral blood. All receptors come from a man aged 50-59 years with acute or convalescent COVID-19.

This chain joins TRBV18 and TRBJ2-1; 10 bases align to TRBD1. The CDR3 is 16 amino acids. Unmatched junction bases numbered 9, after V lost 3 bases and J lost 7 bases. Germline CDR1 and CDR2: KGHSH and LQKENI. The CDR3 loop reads CASSPPGTGDINEQFF. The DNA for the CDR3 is TGTGCCAGCTCACCCCCCGGGACAGGGGATATAAATGAGCAGTTCTTC. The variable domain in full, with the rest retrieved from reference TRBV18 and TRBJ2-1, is NAGVMQNPRHLVRRRGQEARLRCSPMKGHSHVYWYRQLPEEGLKFMVYLQKENIIDESGMPKERFSAEFPKEGPSILRIQQVVRGDSAAYFCASSPPGTGDINEQFFGPGTRLTVL.

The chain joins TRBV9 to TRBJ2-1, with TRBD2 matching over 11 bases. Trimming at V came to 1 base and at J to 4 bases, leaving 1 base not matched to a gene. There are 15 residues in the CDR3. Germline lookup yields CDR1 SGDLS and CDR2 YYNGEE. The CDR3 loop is CASSVRLAGYNEQFF. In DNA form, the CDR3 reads TGTGCCAGCAGCGTAAGACTAGCGGGGTACAATGAGCAGTTCTTC.

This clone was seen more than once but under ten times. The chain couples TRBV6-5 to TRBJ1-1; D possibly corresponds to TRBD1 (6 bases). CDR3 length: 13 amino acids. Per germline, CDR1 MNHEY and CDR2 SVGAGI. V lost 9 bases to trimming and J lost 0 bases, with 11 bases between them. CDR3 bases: TGTGCCAGTAAACAGGGTCTGAACACTGAAGCTTTCTTT. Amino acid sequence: CASKQGLNTEAFF.

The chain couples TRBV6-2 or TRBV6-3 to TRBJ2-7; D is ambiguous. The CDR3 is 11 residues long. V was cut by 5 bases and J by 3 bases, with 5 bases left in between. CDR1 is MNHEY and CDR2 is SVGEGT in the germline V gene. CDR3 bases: TGTGCCAGCAGTCAACTCTACGAGCAGTACTTC. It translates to CASSQLYEQYF.

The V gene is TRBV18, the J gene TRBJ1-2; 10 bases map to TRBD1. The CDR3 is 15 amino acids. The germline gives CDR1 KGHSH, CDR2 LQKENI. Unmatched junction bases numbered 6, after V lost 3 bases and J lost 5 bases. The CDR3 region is CASSPGDRGGYGYTF. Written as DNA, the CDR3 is TGTGCCAGCTCACCCGGGGACAGGGGAGGTTATGGCTACACCTTC.

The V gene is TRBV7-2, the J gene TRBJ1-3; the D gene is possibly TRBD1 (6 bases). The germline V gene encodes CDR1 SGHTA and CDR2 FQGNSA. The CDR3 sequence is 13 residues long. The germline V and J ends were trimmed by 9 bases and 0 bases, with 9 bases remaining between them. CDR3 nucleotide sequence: TGTGCCAGTAGGGGGAGCTCTGGAAACACCATATATTTT. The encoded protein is CASRGSSGNTIYF.

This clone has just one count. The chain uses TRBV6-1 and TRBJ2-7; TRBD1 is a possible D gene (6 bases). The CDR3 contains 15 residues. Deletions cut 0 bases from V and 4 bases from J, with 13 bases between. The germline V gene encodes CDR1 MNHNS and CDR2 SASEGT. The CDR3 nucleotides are TGTGCCAGCAGTGAAGCTGTGACAGGTACTTACGAGCAGTACTTC. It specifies CASSEAVTGTYEQYF.

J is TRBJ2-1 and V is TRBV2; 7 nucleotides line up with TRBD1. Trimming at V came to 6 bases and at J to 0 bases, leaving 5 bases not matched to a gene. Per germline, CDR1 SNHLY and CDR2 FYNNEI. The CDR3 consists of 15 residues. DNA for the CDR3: TGTGCCAGCAGGACGGACAGGAGCTCCTACAATGAGCAGTTCTTC. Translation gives CASRTDRSSYNEQFF.

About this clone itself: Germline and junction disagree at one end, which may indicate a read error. DNA for the CDR3: TGTGCCTGGACCCTTTCCTCAGGGGTAGGGGTCTTC. Its protein is CAWTLSSGVGVF. The V call is TRBV30, the J call TRBJ2-1, with D tentatively TRBD1 (6 bases). This CDR3 region has 12 residues. Germline V lookup: CDR1 GTSNPN, CDR2 SVGIG (reference sequence).

Here the CDR3 reads CAISLYPADTGELFF. The DNA for the CDR3 is TGTGCCATCAGTTTATACCCGGCGGACACCGGGGAGCTGTTTTTT. The chain carries TRBV10-3 and TRBJ2-2, with D unclear. Trimming cost V 5 bases and J 3 bases, with 13 bases left between them. Germline CDR1 is ENHRY and CDR2 is SYGVKD. The CDR3 sequence is 15 residues long.

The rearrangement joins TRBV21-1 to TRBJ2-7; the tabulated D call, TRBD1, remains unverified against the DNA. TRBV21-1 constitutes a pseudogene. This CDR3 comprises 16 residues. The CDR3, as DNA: TGTGCCAGCAGCAAATTGTGGGACAGGAGCTCCTACGAGCAGTACTTC. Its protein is CASSKLWDRSSYEQYF.

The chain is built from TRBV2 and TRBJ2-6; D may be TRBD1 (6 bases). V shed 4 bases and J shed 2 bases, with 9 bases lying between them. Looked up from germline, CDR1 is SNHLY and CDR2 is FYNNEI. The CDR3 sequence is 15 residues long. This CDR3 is CASSVTGTGANVLTF. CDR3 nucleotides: TGTGCCAGCAGTGTTACAGGGACTGGGGCCAACGTCCTGACTTTC.

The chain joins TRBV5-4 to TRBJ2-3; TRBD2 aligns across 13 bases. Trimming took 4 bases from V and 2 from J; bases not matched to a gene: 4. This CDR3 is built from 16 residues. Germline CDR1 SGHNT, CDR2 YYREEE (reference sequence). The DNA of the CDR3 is TGTGCCAGCAGCCCCGGACTAGCGGGAGTCACAGATACGCAGTATTTT. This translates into CASSPGLAGVTDTQYF.

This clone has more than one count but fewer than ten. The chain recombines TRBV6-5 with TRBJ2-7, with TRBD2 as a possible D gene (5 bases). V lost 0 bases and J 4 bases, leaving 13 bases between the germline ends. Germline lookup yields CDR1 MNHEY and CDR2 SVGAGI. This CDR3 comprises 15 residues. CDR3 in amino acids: CASSYSGERAYEQYF. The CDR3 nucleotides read TGTGCCAGCAGTTACTCCGGGGAGAGGGCTTACGAGCAGTACTTC.

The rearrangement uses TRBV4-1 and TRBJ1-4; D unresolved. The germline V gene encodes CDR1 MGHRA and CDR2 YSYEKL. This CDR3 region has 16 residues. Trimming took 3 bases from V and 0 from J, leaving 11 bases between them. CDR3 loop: CASSQNTVTTNEKLFF. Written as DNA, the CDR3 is TGCGCCAGCAGCCAGAATACAGTGACAACTAATGAAAAACTGTTTTTT.